The entry below describes one TCR beta chain. The Seattle patients, enrolled during active infection, were followed longitudinally. These data come from a study of blood T cell repertoires in COVID-19. Study-level background: Specimens from acute and convalescent COVID-19 originated in the United States, Italy and Spain.

TCRdb keeps only in-frame clones here, not all; method: immunoSEQ multiplex PCR. The data show about 48,000 clones, approximately 90% seen once. V gave up 5 bases and J gave up 0 bases; unmatched junction bases: 7. Germline CDR1 is LNHDA and CDR2 is SQIVND (reference sequence). The CDR3 has 15 amino acids. The sample was peripheral blood. This TCR came from a woman at least 80 years old with COVID-19, enrolled during active disease. The rearrangement uses TRBV19 and TRBJ2-7, with 7 bases lining up with TRBD1. CDR3 DNA: TGTGCCAGTAGTCTTCGACAGGGAAACTCCTACGAGCAGTACTTC. Amino acid sequence: CASSLRQGNSYEQYF.